This T cell receptor beta chain originates from a study of tumor-infiltrating lymphocytes in primary liver carcinoma. For the study at large: Patients had primary liver carcinoma treated by surgical resection.

This CDR3 region has 12 residues. The V end lost 10 bases, the J end lost 5 bases, and 14 bases lay between the germline ends. Germline assignment: CDR1 MNHNY and CDR2 SVGAGI (reference sequence). A constant-region primer primed TCR beta cDNA synthesis from 400 to 600 ng of total RNA. Three nested multiplex PCR rounds of slightly modified ARM-PCR generated TCR beta libraries. Both of the initial two PCR rounds ran for around 9 cycles and employed TRBV1-TRBV30 forward primers alongside a C-beta reverse primer. TCRdb redid the calling of the multiplex PCR reads with MiXCR, one entry per CDR3 protein. The sample records 190,000 or so distinct CDR3 sequences, about two thirds being singletons. Overall study findings and caveats: Tumor region pairs showed greater overlap than either tumor-adjacent or tumor-blood pairs did. Samples were bulk unsorted, so CD4+ and CD8+ repertoires were not compared.

Blood RNA was derived from unsorted whole blood, and germline DNA was extracted too. Points on this clonotype: As yet, its antigen is unknown. Because the CDR3 is missing its conserved closing phenylalanine or tryptophan, this is likely a read error.

This chain uses TRBV6-6 with TRBJ2-5; D is unresolved. Input material: peripheral blood. The sequence derives from a woman aged 55-70 years with primary liver carcinoma and hepatitis B virus infection. This CDR3 is CATRYGRETQYL. The CDR3 nucleotides read TGTGCCACCCGTTATGGACGGGAGACCCAGTACCTC.